The next 14 T cell receptor beta chains were all read from a single sample in a study of OX40 agonist ivuxolimab in advanced cancers. Here immunoSEQ multiplex PCR was the method, and the copy in TCRdb shows in-frame clones only, minus some. Seen here are 50,000 or so clones, over 85% observed once, and the top ten hold roughly 5.7%. The sequencing used CD4+ or CD8+ T cells sorted from blood, collected in a trial of the OX40 agonist ivuxolimab. The receptors originated from an adult with an advanced solid tumor such as melanoma, head and neck, liver or kidney cancer.

The chain joins TRBV4-2 to TRBJ2-3; TRBD2 aligns across 7 bases. V lost 3 bases to trimming and J lost 0 bases; unmatched junction nucleotides: 6. This CDR3 comprises 16 residues. Germline-derived CDR1 and CDR2 are LGHNA and YNFKEQ. The CDR3 reads CASSHLLASSTDTQYF. CDR3 DNA sequence: TGTGCCAGCAGCCACCTACTAGCGTCTAGCACAGATACGCAGTATTTT.

The chain links TRBV27 to TRBJ2-2; a possible D gene is TRBD2 (5 bases). The CDR3 is made up of 14 amino acids. Trimming removed 7 bases at V and 5 bases at J, with 14 bases between. Germline-derived CDR1 and CDR2 are MNHEY and SMNVEV (reference sequence). CDR3 sequence reads: CASMSSRGTGELFF. The CDR3 nucleotides are TGTGCCAGCATGTCTAGCAGAGGTACCGGGGAGCTGTTTTTT.

The chain employs TRBV7-3 and TRBJ2-1; D is unresolved. There are 15 residues in the CDR3. The germline V gene encodes CDR1 SGHTA and CDR2 FQGTGA. V was trimmed by 4 bases and J by 9 bases, leaving 19 bases between them. The CDR3 loop reads CASSSFPGPAPEQFF. The CDR3 DNA reads as TGTGCCAGCAGCTCTTTCCCGGGCCCGGCTCCTGAGCAGTTCTTC.

V and J are TRBV28 and TRBJ1-1; perhaps TRBD1 as D (6 bases). The CDR3 runs to 16 residues. In germline, CDR1 is MDHEN, CDR2 SYDVKM. Trimming cost V 4 bases and J 5 bases, with 20 bases left between them. DNA for the CDR3: TGTGCCAGCAGTTCCCCGGGACAACCCAGCGGAACTGAAGCTTTCTTT. It specifies CASSSPGQPSGTEAFF.

The chain employs TRBV6-5 and TRBJ2-1; TRBD2 agrees at 9 bases. Germline V gene lookup returns CDR1 MNHEY and CDR2 SVGAGI. The length of the CDR3 is 16 residues. The V and J ends lost 0 bases and 2 bases, in that order; junction bases with no gene match: 2. The CDR3 sequence is CASSYSVAGAYNEQFF. The CDR3 DNA follows: TGTGCCAGCAGTTACTCTGTAGCGGGGGCCTACAATGAGCAGTTCTTC.

This clone has a handful of counts. V gene TRBV4-1 combines with J gene TRBJ1-5; tentatively, D is TRBD1 (6 bases). The CDR3 spans 15 residues. V lost 1 base and J 7 bases, leaving 14 bases between the germline ends. Looked up from germline, CDR1 is MGHRA and CDR2 is YSYEKL. The CDR3 sequence: CASSQVAGAGQPQHF. The CDR3 region has the DNA TGCGCCAGCAGCCAAGTGGCGGGGGCCGGGCAGCCCCAGCATTTT.

This rearrangement joins TRBV2 to TRBJ1-2, with 9 bases lining up with TRBD1. V was pared by 10 bases and J by 6 bases, with 6 bases of the junction left unmatched. The CDR3 length is 12 residues. The germline CDR1 and CDR2 sequences are SNHLY and FYNNEI. The CDR3: CAIPQGAHGYTF. As DNA, the CDR3 is TGTGCCATCCCACAGGGGGCGCATGGCTACACCTTC.

The chain links TRBV5-1 to TRBJ2-7; the match to TRBD1 covers 9 bases. The CDR3 has 14 amino acids. V lost 4 bases to trimming and J lost 1 base; unmatched junction nucleotides: 3. The germline V gene has CDR1 SGHRS and CDR2 YFSETQ. For the CDR3, the DNA is TGCGCCAGCAGCCCCGGACAGGGGTCCTACGAGCAGTACGTC. This sequence encodes CASSPGQGSYEQYV.

J is TRBJ2-1 and V is TRBV4-3; 10 bases are a match to TRBD2. V lost 0 bases, J lost 3 bases, and 8 bases stayed unmatched. This CDR3 has 18 amino acids. CDR1 is LGHNA, CDR2 YSLEER, per germline. CDR3 sequence reads: CASSQDNARTSGYNEQFF. CDR3 DNA: TGCGCCAGCAGCCAAGATAATGCCCGGACTAGCGGCTACAATGAGCAGTTCTTC.

V usage is TRBV5-1 and J usage is TRBJ1-1; D might be TRBD1 (6 bases). CDR3 length: 15 residues. Between the trimmed V and J ends, which lost 2 bases and 4 bases, there was a span of 15 bases. CDR1 and CDR2 (germline): SGHRS, YFSETQ. The CDR3 bases are TGCGCCAGCAGCTTCAGCGGACAGCCGGCCACTGAAGCTTTCTTT. It encodes CASSFSGQPATEAFF.

The chain uses TRBV19 and TRBJ2-7; D gene uncertain. Germline CDR1 LNHDA, CDR2 SQIVND (reference sequence). The CDR3 extends over 14 amino acids. V lost 3 bases to trimming and J lost 2 bases, with 11 bases between them. The CDR3 coding sequence is TGTGCCAGTAGTATCGTTGGCCCCCCCTACGAGCAGTACTTC. Its translation is CASSIVGPPYEQYF.

J is TRBJ1-3 and V is TRBV28, with 9 bases fitting TRBD1. V lost 1 base, J lost 4 bases, and 5 bases stayed unmatched. This CDR3 region has 16 residues. CDR1 is MDHEN, CDR2 SYDVKM, per germline. For the CDR3, the DNA is TGTGCCAGCAGTTTATACGACAGGGGGTTCGGAAACACCATATATTTT. This gives the protein CASSLYDRGFGNTIYF.

This clone has just one count. V usage is TRBV6-6 and J usage is TRBJ2-7, with TRBD2 matching 13 bases. Germline V gene sequence: CDR1 MNHNY, CDR2 SVGAGI (reference sequence). Germline trimming cut 4 bases from V and 2 bases from J; bases unmatched to any gene: 5. This CDR3 contains 16 residues. The CDR3 sequence: CASSLTSGGFTYEQYV. The CDR3 nucleotides are TGTGCCAGCAGTTTGACTAGCGGGGGGTTTACCTACGAGCAGTACGTC.

V and J are TRBV5-1 and TRBJ1-1, with TRBD1 identical over 12 bases. Germline CDR1 SGHRS, CDR2 YFSETQ. The CDR3 covers 14 residues. Trimming removed 4 bases from V and 4 bases from J; junction bases left unmatched: 2. The CDR3 reads CASSGGQGATEAFF. The CDR3 bases are TGCGCCAGCAGCGGGGGACAGGGGGCCACTGAAGCTTTCTTT.